These 25 T cell receptor beta chains share one sample of origin, sequenced in a study of blood T cells in healthy people across ages. Primers used in a second PCR of about 7 to 12 cycles were a sample-barcoded 5' primer and a J-beta primer mix. TCRdb independently ran MiXCR on the 5' RACE reads; one entry per CDR3 protein. The table shows hundreds of thousands of distinct CDR3 sequences, with approximately 30% occurring only once. Sequencing was carried out using blood. Receptor source: a woman of 80 years or more in good health.

As regards this clonotype: A much larger clone is a single base away; this may be a read error. The genes are TRBV24-1 and TRBJ1-2; D is uncertain. The CDR3 is made up of 14 amino acids. CDR1 KGHDR and CDR2 SFDVKD come from the germline V gene. The CDR3 nucleotides are TGTGCCGCCAGTGGCGGGAATCCGGACTATGGCTACACCTTC. It specifies CAASGGNPDYGYTF.

Points on this clonotype: This could be a read error, since a much larger clone is one nucleotide away. The chain combines TRBV20-1 with TRBJ2-7; D is uncertain. The CDR3 has 14 residues. Deletions cut 5 bases from V and 2 bases from J, with 16 bases between. Germline CDR1 is DFQATT and CDR2 is SNEGSKA (reference sequence). The CDR3 loop is CSASVTYGPYEQYF. Here the CDR3 DNA reads TGCAGTGCTTCAGTAACCTACGGCCCCTACGAGCAGTACTTC.

The sample holds many counts of this clonotype. This chain joins TRBV25-1 and TRBJ2-3; D might be TRBD2 (5 bases). Trimming cost V 4 bases and J 0 bases, with 8 bases left between them. Germline V gene data show CDR1 as MGHDK and CDR2 as SYGVNS. The CDR3 contains 14 residues. The CDR3 protein is CASSVAGSTDTQYF. The DNA of the CDR3 is TGTGCCAGCAGTGTTGCGGGTAGCACAGATACGCAGTATTTT.

This clonotype was recorded at least ten times. The genes are TRBV7-2 and TRBJ2-7; TRBD2 aligns across 7 bases. The CDR3 covers 14 residues. The ends lost 2 bases at V and 7 bases at J; junction bases unmatched: 8. Per the germline V gene, CDR1 is SGHTA and CDR2 is FQGNSA. CDR3: CASSLFLGGGEQYF. The DNA of the CDR3 is TGTGCCAGCAGCTTATTTCTGGGCGGGGGAGAGCAGTACTTC.

The chain uses TRBV10-3 and TRBJ1-1, with 7 bases fitting TRBD1. V lost 10 bases and J lost 1; bases outside the gene matches: 9. CDR3 length: 14 amino acids. Germline V gives CDR1 ENHRY, CDR2 SYGVKD. The CDR3 loop reads CATEPGQPNTEAFF. The CDR3 coding sequence is TGTGCCACCGAACCGGGACAGCCGAACACTGAAGCTTTCTTT.

V and J are TRBV20-1 and TRBJ2-2, with no clear D. CDR1 is DFQATT and CDR2 is SNEGSKA in the germline V gene (reference sequence). Trimming stripped 0 bases from V and 1 base from J, with 6 bases between. The CDR3 loop spans 14 amino acids. In nucleotides, the CDR3 is TGCAGTGCTAGAGAATCAGGGAACACCGGGGAGCTGTTTTTT. It translates to CSARESGNTGELFF.

This clonotype appeared many times. This chain joins TRBV6-6 and TRBJ2-3; D unclear. The CDR3 is 14 amino acids. Germline CDR1 is MNHNY and CDR2 is SVGAGI (reference sequence). V lost 2 bases and J 0 bases, leaving 6 bases between the germline ends. The CDR3 is CASSYGSSTDTQYF. The CDR3 bases are TGTGCCAGCAGTTACGGCTCCAGCACAGATACGCAGTATTTT.

This clonotype has only a few counts. A much larger clone lies one base from this, so it may be a read error. V is TRBV3-1 and J is TRBJ2-1; D uncertain. TRBJ2-7 matches the DNA end more closely, so the J call is doubtful. This CDR3 is built from 14 residues. Germline V CDR1 and CDR2: LGHDT, YNNKEL (reference sequence). In DNA, the CDR3 is TGTGCCAGCAGCCAAGATCATTTCTACAATGAGCAGTACTTC. It specifies CASSQDHFYNEQYF.

In this sample, this clonotype turned up a few times. Given a much more abundant clone one base away, this may be a read error. V is TRBV12-3 or TRBV12-4 and J is TRBJ2-5; the match to TRBD2 covers 9 bases. This CDR3 has 15 amino acids. J gave up 4 bases and V 4 bases, and 7 bases lay outside the gene matches. In DNA form, the CDR3 reads TGTGCCAGCAGTTGGAGAGCGGGGGGTGTAGAGACCCAGTACTTC. Its translation is CASSWRAGGVETQYF.

This clonotype was found many times. The J gene is TRBJ2-5, the V gene TRBV11-2; 14 nucleotides agree with TRBD2. Trimming cost V 2 bases and J 5 bases; bases outside gene matches: 7. In germline, CDR1 is SGHAT, CDR2 FQNNGV. This CDR3 has 17 amino acids. CDR3 DNA: TGTGCCAGCAGCTTACTCCTAGGGACTAGCGGGGGTGAGACCCAGTACTTC. This codes for CASSLLLGTSGGETQYF. Drawing the rest from reference TRBV11-2 and TRBJ2-5, the complete variable domain is EAGVAQSPRYKIIEKRQSVAFWCNPISGHATLYWYQQILGQGPKLLIQFQNNGVVDDSQLPKDRFSAERLKGVDSTLKIQPAKLEDSAVYLCASSLLLGTSGGETQYFGPGTRLLVL.

This clonotype has only a few counts. This may come from a read error, since a much larger clone is one base off. In DNA, the CDR3 is TGTGCCAGCAGCTGCGCCCACAGCACAGATACGCAGTATTTT. It is translated as CASSCAHSTDTQYF. V usage is TRBV7-2 and J usage is TRBJ2-3; no clear D gene. Germline CDR1 and CDR2: SGHTA and FQGNSA. With 4 bases removed from V and 0 bases from J, the gap between germline ends came to 8 bases. This CDR3 has 14 residues. The entire variable domain, with the rest obtained from reference TRBV7-2 and TRBJ2-3, is as follows: GAGVSQSPSNKVTEKGKDVELRCDPISGHTALYWYRQSLGQGLEFLIYFQGNSAPDKSGLPSDRFSAERTGGSVSTLTIQRTQQEDSAVYLCASSCAHSTDTQYFGPGTRLTVL.

CDR3 coding DNA: TGCGCCAGCAGCATGACAGGGATTAACACCGGGGAGCTGTTTTTT. It codes for CASSMTGINTGELFF. This sequence joins TRBV5-1 and TRBJ2-2, with 7 positions matching TRBD1. There are 15 residues in the CDR3. V gave up 4 bases and J gave up 2 bases; unmatched junction bases: 5. The V gene's germline CDR1 is SGHRS and CDR2 YFSETQ.

This clonotype was detected a few times. The chain recombines TRBV7-2 with TRBJ1-1; D is perhaps TRBD1 (6 bases). The CDR3 extends over 19 amino acids. Trimming cost V 5 bases and J 0 bases, with 25 bases left between them. Germline V lookup: CDR1 SGHTA, CDR2 FQGNSA. CDR3 DNA: TGTGCCAGCAGCCGACTACTGGGACTAAGGGGGGTAATGAACACTGAAGCTTTCTTT. Amino acids: CASSRLLGLRGVMNTEAFF.

This clonotype showed up many times. The chain combines TRBV5-8 with TRBJ2-7; no clear D. Per the germline V gene, CDR1 is SGHTS and CDR2 is YDEGEE. CDR3 length: 15 residues. V was cut by 3 bases and J by 0 bases, with 13 bases left in between. CDR3 loop: CASSSILMASYEQYF. The DNA for the CDR3 is TGTGCCAGCAGCTCCATTCTGATGGCCTCCTACGAGCAGTACTTC.

The chain joins TRBV30 to TRBJ1-2; D is unresolved. CDR3 size: 12 residues. Germline V lookup: CDR1 GTSNPN, CDR2 SVGIG (reference sequence). Trimming cost V 2 bases and J 7 bases, with 11 bases left between them. Here the CDR3 DNA reads TGTGCCTGGAGTATAGCAGCCCTTGGCTACACCTTC. Amino acids: CAWSIAALGYTF.

This clonotype was picked up many times. The chain employs TRBV6-2 or TRBV6-3 and TRBJ2-1; 8 nucleotides align to TRBD1. The CDR3 extends over 15 amino acids. In germline, CDR1 is MNHEY, CDR2 SVGEGT. J gave up 9 bases and V 5 bases, and 12 bases lay outside the gene matches. As DNA, the CDR3 is TGTGCCAGCAGTCCTCTAGGACAGGGCACTCCTGAGCAGTTCTTC. Translated: CASSPLGQGTPEQFF.

This clonotype came up once. A read error may explain this, as a much larger clone is one base away. The CDR3 carries no conserved terminal phenylalanine or tryptophan, so it likely arises from a read error. This sequence joins TRBV5-1 and TRBJ2-1; the D gene could be TRBD1 or TRBD2 (5 bases each). Germline V gene data show CDR1 as SGHRS and CDR2 as YFSETQ. The CDR3 is 15 residues long. Trimming took off 4 bases at V and 0 bases at J, with 11 bases between the two ends. Here the CDR3 DNA reads TGCGCCAGCAGCCCACCAGGGAGCTCCTACAATGAGCAGTTCGTC. Translated: CASSPPGSSYNEQFV.

The V gene is TRBV7-2, the J gene TRBJ2-3, with 8 positions matching TRBD2. Trimming at V came to 4 bases and at J to 0 bases, leaving 12 bases not matched to a gene. This CDR3 spans 18 amino acids. The germline V gene has CDR1 SGHTA and CDR2 FQGNSA. CDR3 DNA sequence: TGTGCCAGCAGCTCCCGCGGGGCTAGCGGGCCTAGCACAGATACGCAGTATTTT. This sequence encodes CASSSRGASGPSTDTQYF.

The rearrangement links TRBV28 to TRBJ2-4; 9 bases line up with TRBD1. Germline V gene data show CDR1 as MDHEN and CDR2 as SYDVKM. The CDR3 spans 14 residues. Germline trimming cut 8 bases from V and 7 bases from J; bases unmatched to any gene: 9. CDR3 in amino acids: CASGNGQGLNIQYF. In DNA, the CDR3 is TGTGCCAGCGGGAACGGACAGGGGTTGAACATTCAGTACTTC.

This clonotype appeared many times. The CDR3 nucleotides read TGCAGTGTTAGGTCCGATGGCGGGGAGCAGTACTTC. It translates to CSVRSDGGEQYF. V and J are TRBV20-1 and TRBJ2-7, with a weak D call TRBD2 (5 bases). Trimming stripped 7 bases from V and 7 bases from J, with 17 bases between. Per the germline V gene, CDR1 is DFQATT and CDR2 is SNEGSKA (reference sequence). The CDR3 totals 12 residues.

Many counts were recorded for this clonotype. The chain is built from TRBV7-2 and TRBJ1-5, with TRBD1 as a possible D gene (6 bases). V dropped 5 bases and J dropped 6 bases, with 20 bases sitting between them. Germline V gives CDR1 SGHTA, CDR2 FQGNSA. CDR3 size: 16 residues. The CDR3 region is CASSPIGGRWVQPQHF. CDR3 sequence (DNA): TGTGCCAGCAGCCCGATAGGGGGACGATGGGTTCAGCCCCAGCATTTT. The whole variable domain, filled in from reference TRBV7-2 and TRBJ1-5, reads GAGVSQSPSNKVTEKGKDVELRCDPISGHTALYWYRQSLGQGLEFLIYFQGNSAPDKSGLPSDRFSAERTGGSVSTLTIQRTQQEDSAVYLCASSPIGGRWVQPQHFGDGTRLSIL.

This clonotype was seen at least ten times. The rearrangement links TRBV18 to TRBJ1-4, with D unclear. The V gene's germline CDR1 is KGHSH and CDR2 LQKENI. The CDR3 contains 15 residues. The V and J ends lost 6 bases and 0 bases respectively, with 11 bases between them. Written as DNA, the CDR3 is TGTGCCAGCTCGGGTCAGGCTGCAACTAATGAAAAACTGTTTTTT. It codes for CASSGQAATNEKLFF. The whole variable domain, filled in from reference TRBV18 and TRBJ1-4, reads NAGVMQNPRHLVRRRGQEARLRCSPMKGHSHVYWYRQLPEEGLKFMVYLQKENIIDESGMPKERFSAEFPKEGPSILRIQQVVRGDSAAYFCASSGQAATNEKLFFGSGTQLSVL.

This clonotype was seen ten or more times. The rearrangement uses TRBV7-8 and TRBJ2-1, with 8 bases that match TRBD2. V shed 4 bases and J 3 bases; nucleotides not matched to a gene: 11. CDR1 SGHVS and CDR2 FQNEAQ come from the germline V gene. The CDR3 spans 17 residues. Here the CDR3 reads CASSSKSGTRNYNEQFF. The CDR3, as DNA: TGTGCCAGCAGCTCCAAGTCCGGGACTAGGAACTACAATGAGCAGTTCTTC.

This clonotype was counted many times. This rearrangement joins TRBV28 to TRBJ1-2; D is uncertain. Trimming removed 8 bases from V and 8 bases from J, with 18 bases in between. Germline V lookup: CDR1 MDHEN, CDR2 SYDVKM. This CDR3 contains 13 residues. The CDR3 is CASSLGADKGYTF. The CDR3 DNA reads as TGTGCCAGCTCCCTGGGTGCCGACAAGGGCTACACCTTC.

This clonotype was found a few times. V gene TRBV11-2 combines with J gene TRBJ2-3, with 7 nucleotides matching TRBD2. The CDR3 loop spans 14 amino acids. Germline V CDR1 and CDR2: SGHAT, FQNNGV. J was trimmed by 5 bases and V by 3 bases; bases with no gene match: 5. CDR3 sequence reads: CASSFGGVGDTQYF. The DNA of the CDR3 is TGTGCCAGCAGCTTTGGGGGGGTGGGAGATACGCAGTATTTT. The full variable domain, in which reference TRBV11-2 and TRBJ2-3 provide the parts outside the CDR3, is EAGVAQSPRYKIIEKRQSVAFWCNPISGHATLYWYQQILGQGPKLLIQFQNNGVVDDSQLPKDRFSAERLKGVDSTLKIQPAKLEDSAVYLCASSFGGVGDTQYFGPGTRLTVL.